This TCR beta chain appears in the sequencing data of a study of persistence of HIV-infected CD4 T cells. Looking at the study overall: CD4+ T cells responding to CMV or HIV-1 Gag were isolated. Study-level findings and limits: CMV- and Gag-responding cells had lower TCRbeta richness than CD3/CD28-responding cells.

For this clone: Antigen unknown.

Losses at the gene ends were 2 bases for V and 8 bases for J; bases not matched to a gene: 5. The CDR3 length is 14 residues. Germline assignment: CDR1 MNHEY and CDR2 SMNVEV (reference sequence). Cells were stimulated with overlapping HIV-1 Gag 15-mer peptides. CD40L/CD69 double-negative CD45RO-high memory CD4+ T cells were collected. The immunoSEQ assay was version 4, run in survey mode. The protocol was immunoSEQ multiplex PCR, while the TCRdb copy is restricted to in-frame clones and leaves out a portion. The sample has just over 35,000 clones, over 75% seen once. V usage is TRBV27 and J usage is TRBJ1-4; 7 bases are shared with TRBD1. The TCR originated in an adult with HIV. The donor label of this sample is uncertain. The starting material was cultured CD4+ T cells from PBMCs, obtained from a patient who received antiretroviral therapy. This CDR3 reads CASSLRGGQEKLFF. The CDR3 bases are TGTGCCAGCAGTTTACGAGGGGGCCAAGAAAAACTGTTTTTT.